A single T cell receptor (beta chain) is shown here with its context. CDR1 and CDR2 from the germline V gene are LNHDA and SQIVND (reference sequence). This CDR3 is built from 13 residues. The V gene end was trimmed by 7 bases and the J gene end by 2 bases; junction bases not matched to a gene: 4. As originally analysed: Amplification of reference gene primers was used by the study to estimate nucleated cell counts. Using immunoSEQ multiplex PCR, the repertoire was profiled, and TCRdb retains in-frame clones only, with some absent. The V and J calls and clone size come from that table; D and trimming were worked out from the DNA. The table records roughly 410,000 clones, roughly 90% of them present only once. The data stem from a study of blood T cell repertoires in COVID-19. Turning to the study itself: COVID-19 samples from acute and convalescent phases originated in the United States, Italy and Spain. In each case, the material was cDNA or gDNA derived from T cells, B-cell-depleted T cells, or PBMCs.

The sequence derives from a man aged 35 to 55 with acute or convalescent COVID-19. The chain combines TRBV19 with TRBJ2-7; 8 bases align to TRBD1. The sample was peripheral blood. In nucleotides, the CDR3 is TGTGCCAGTAAGGGGACAGGAGCCTACGAGCAGTACTTC. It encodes CASKGTGAYEQYF.